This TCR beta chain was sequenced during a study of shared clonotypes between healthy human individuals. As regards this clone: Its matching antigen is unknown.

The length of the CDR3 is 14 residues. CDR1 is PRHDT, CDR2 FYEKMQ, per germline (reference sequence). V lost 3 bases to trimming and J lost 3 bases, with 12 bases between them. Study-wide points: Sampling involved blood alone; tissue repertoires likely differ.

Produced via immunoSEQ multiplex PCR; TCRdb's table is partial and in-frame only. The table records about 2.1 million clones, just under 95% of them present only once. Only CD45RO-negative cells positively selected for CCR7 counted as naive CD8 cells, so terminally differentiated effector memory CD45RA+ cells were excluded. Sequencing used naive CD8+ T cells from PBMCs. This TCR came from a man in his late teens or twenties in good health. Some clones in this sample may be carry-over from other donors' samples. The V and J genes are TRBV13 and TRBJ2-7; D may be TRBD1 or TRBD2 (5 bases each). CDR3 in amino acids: CASSFRDRDYEQYF. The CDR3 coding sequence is TGTGCCAGCAGCTTTAGGGACCGCGACTACGAGCAGTACTTC.